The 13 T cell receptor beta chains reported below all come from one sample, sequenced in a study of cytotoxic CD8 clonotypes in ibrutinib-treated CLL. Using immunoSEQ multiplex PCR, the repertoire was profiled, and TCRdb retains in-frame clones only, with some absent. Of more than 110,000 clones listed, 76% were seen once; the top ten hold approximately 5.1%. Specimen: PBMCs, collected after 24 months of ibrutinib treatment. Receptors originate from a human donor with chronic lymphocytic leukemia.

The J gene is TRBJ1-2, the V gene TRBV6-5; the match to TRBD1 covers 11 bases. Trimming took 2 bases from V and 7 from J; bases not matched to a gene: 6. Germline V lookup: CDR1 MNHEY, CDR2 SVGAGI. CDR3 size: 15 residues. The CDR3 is CASSYAGTGGFGYTF. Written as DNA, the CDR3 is TGTGCCAGCAGTTACGCCGGGACAGGGGGTTTTGGCTACACCTTC.

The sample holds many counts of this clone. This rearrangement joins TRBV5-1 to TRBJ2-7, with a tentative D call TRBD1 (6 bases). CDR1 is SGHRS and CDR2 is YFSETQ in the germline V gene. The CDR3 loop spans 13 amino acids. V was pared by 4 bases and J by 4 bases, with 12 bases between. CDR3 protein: CASSPRTEYEQYF. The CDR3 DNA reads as TGCGCCAGCAGCCCGCGGACAGAATACGAGCAGTACTTC. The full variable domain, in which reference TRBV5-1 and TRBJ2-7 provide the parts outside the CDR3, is KAGVTQTPRYLIKTRGQQVTLSCSPISGHRSVSWYQQTPGQGLQFLFEYFSETQRNKGNFPGRFSGRQFSNSRSEMNVSTLELGDSALYLCASSPRTEYEQYFGPGTRLTVT.

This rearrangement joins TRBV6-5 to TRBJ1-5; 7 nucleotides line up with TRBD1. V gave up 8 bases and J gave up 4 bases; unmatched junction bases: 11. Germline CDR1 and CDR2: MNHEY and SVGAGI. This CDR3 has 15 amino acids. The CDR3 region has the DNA TGTGCCAGCCAAGTAGGGGGCGCGGGAAATCAGCCCCAGCATTTT. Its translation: CASQVGGAGNQPQHF.

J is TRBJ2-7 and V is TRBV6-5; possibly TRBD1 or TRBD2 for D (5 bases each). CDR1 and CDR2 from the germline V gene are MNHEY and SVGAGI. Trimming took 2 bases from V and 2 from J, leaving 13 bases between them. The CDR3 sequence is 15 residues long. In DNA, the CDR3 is TGTGCCAGCAGTTACGCCGAGGGGTCCCCCTACGAGCAGTACTTC. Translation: CASSYAEGSPYEQYF.

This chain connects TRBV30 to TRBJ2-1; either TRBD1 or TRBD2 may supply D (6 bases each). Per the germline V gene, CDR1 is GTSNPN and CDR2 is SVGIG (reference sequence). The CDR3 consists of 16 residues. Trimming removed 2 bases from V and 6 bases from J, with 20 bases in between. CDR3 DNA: TGTGCCTGGAGTACCCCTCAGGGGCGGGGAGGCAATGAGCAGTTCTTC. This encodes CAWSTPQGRGGNEQFF.

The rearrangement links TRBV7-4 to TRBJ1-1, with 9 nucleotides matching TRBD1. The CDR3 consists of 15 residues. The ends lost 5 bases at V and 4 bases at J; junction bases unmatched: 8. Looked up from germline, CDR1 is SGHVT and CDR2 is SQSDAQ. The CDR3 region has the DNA TGTGCCAGCAGCCCGGGACAGGGAGGGTGCACTGAAGCTTTCTTT. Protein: CASSPGQGGCTEAFF.

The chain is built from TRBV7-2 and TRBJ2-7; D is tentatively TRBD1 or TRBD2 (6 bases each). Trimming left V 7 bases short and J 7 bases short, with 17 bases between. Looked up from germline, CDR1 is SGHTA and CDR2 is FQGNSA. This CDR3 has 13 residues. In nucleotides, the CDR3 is TGTGCCAGCACCCGTAGGGGGGAGTATGAGCAGTACTTC. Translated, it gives CASTRRGEYEQYF.

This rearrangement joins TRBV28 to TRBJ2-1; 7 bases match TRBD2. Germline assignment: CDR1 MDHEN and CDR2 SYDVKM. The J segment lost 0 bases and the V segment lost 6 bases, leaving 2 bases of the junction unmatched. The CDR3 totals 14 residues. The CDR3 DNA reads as TGTGCCAGCAGGGAGCGGGGCTCCTACAATGAGCAGTTCTTC. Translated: CASRERGSYNEQFF. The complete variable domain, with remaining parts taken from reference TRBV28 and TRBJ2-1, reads DVKVTQSSRYLVKRTGEKVFLECVQDMDHENMFWYRQDPGLGLRLIYFSYDVKMKEKGDIPEGYSVSREKKERFSLILESASTNQTSMYLCASRERGSYNEQFFGPGTRLTVL.

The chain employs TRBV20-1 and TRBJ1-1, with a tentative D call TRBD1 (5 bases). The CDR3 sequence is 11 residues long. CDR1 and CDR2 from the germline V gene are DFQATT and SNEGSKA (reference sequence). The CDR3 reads CRRGTYTEAFF. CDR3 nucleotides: TGCAGGAGAGGGACCTACACTGAAGCTTTCTTT.

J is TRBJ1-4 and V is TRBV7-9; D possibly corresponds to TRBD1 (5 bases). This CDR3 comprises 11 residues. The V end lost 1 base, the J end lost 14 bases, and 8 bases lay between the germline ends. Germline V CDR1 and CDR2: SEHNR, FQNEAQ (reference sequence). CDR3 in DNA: TGTGCCAGCAGCTTAGGGGGCCGGCTGTTTTTT. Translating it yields CASSLGGRLFF.

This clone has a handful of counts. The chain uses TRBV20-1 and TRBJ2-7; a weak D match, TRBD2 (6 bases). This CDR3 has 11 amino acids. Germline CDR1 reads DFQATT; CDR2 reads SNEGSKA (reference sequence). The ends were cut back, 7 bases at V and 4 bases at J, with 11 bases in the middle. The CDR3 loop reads CSERRGYEQYF. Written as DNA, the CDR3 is TGCAGTGAAAGACGGGGGTACGAGCAGTACTTC.

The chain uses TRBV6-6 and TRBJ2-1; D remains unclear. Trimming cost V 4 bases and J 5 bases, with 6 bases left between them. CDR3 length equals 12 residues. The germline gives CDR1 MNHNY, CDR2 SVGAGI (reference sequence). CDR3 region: CASSSANNEQFF. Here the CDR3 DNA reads TGTGCCAGCAGTTCGGCTAACAATGAGCAGTTCTTC.

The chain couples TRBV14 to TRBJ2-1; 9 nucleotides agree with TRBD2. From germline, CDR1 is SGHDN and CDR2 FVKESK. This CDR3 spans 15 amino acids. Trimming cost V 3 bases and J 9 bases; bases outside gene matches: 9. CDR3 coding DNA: TGTGCCAGCAGCCAGGTGGCGGGGGGGCCCGGTGAGCAGTTCTTC. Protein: CASSQVAGGPGEQFF.